The 16 T cell receptor beta chains given below trace back to one sample, sequenced in a study of human T cells and chemical hapten exposure. Time point specified: pre-sensitization, week 0. Treatment indicated: therapeutic diphenylcyclopropenone sensitization with weekly scalp DPC. TCRdb independently ran MiXCR on the RACE reads; one entry per CDR3 protein. Of roughly 88,000 distinct CDR3 sequences in the sample, 9.6% are singletons; the top ten hold 3.6%. Sequencing was performed on whole blood, taken in connection with sensitization to the hapten diphenylcyclopropenone (DPC). The receptor set was obtained from a middle-aged woman with alopecia areata. Some clones in this sample may be carry-over from other donors' samples.

This clonotype was found a few times. The chain recombines TRBV2 with TRBJ2-3; 8 nucleotides align to TRBD2. The CDR3 has 18 amino acids. Germline V lookup: CDR1 SNHLY, CDR2 FYNNEI. V shed 7 bases and J 2 bases; nucleotides not matched to a gene: 17. DNA of the CDR3: TGTGCCAGCATCCTTGAAGTAGCGGGGCTTATACCCACAGATACGCAGTATTTT. Translating gives CASILEVAGLIPTDTQYF.

This clonotype was detected a few times. V and J are TRBV6-2 or TRBV6-3 and TRBJ2-3; D remains unclear. CDR1 is MNHEY and CDR2 is SVGEGT in the germline V gene. This CDR3 spans 13 amino acids. The V end lost 6 bases, the J end lost 2 bases, and 9 bases lay between the germline ends. The CDR3 protein is CASSLHTTDTQYF. CDR3 bases: TGTGCCAGCAGCCTACACACCACAGATACGCAGTATTTT.

On this clonotype: One end of the junction fails to match germline, which may point to a read error. The rearrangement uses TRBV7-7 and TRBJ2-1, with TRBD1 matching over 8 bases. CDR1 and CDR2 (germline): SSHAT, FNYEAQ (reference sequence). This CDR3 region has 15 residues. This chain's CDR3 is CASSRGTGGYNEQFF. The CDR3 DNA reads as TGTGCTAGCAGCCGTGGGACAGGAGGCTACAATGAGCAGTTCTTC.

CDR3 protein: CASSPGGRGAHEQFF. The DNA for the CDR3 is TGTGCCAGCAGCCCTGGGGGCAGGGGGGCCCATGAGCAGTTCTTC. V gene TRBV11-2 combines with J gene TRBJ2-1; a weak D match, TRBD1 (7 bases). The CDR3 spans 15 residues. CDR1 is SGHAT, CDR2 FQNNGV, per germline. V gave up 5 bases and J gave up 8 bases, with 19 bases separating them.

This chain joins TRBV6-6 and TRBJ1-1, with 8 bases aligning to TRBD1. The CDR3 runs 13 residues. Germline V gives CDR1 MNHNY, CDR2 SVGAGI (reference sequence). Trimming cost V 8 bases and J 4 bases; bases outside gene matches: 6. The CDR3 sequence: CASGRTGGTEAFF. CDR3 DNA: TGTGCCAGCGGCCGAACAGGGGGCACTGAAGCTTTCTTT.

The chain links TRBV12-3 or TRBV12-4 to TRBJ1-2; D remains unclear. The CDR3 extends over 14 amino acids. V lost 4 bases and J 4 bases, leaving 13 bases between the germline ends. CDR3 sequence reads: CASSSVQPSYGYTF. In DNA, the CDR3 is TGTGCCAGCAGTTCCGTACAGCCTAGCTATGGCTACACCTTC.

The chain recombines TRBV5-1 with TRBJ2-3; D unclear. The V end lost 4 bases, the J end lost 6 bases, and 12 bases lay between the germline ends. The germline gives CDR1 SGHRS, CDR2 YFSETQ. The CDR3 is 13 residues long. DNA for the CDR3: TGCGCCAGCAGCGCCTCTCGTACGGATACGCAGTATTTT. It specifies CASSASRTDTQYF.

This clonotype has more than one count but fewer than ten. The gene calls are TRBV29-1 and TRBJ1-2; 7 bases map to TRBD1. J lost 14 bases, V lost 4 bases, and 13 bases had no gene match. This CDR3 region has 12 residues. Per the germline V gene, CDR1 is SQVTM and CDR2 is ANQGSEA. The CDR3 is CSVVSWTGLSTF. The CDR3 DNA sequence: TGCAGCGTTGTGTCCTGGACAGGCCTCTCTACCTTC.

The chain recombines TRBV5-4 with TRBJ1-1; no reliable D call. There are 14 residues in the CDR3. From germline, CDR1 is SGHNT and CDR2 YYREEE (reference sequence). The ends were cut back, 4 bases at V and 3 bases at J, with 13 bases in the middle. The CDR3, as DNA: TGTGCCAGCAGCAAAGCATCCGGGGACACTGAAGCTTTCTTT. This gives the protein CASSKASGDTEAFF.

This clonotype has more than one count but fewer than ten. In DNA form, the CDR3 reads TGTGCCAGCAGTGAAGAGGGGCTCAGGGAGCAGTACTTC. It yields the protein CASSEEGLREQYF. The chain joins TRBV25-1 to TRBJ2-7; possibly TRBD1 or TRBD2 for D (5 bases each). V lost 2 bases and J lost 7, with 12 bases in between. CDR3 length: 13 amino acids. Germline CDR1 reads MGHDK; CDR2 reads SYGVNS.

This clonotype was seen ten or more times. The rearrangement joins TRBV12-3 or TRBV12-4 to TRBJ1-2; D is possibly TRBD1 (5 bases). With 3 bases removed from V and 6 bases from J, the gap between germline ends came to 11 bases. The CDR3 consists of 13 residues. The CDR3 region has the DNA TGTGCCAGCAGTTTGGGACTGGGTGATGGCTACACCTTC. It encodes CASSLGLGDGYTF.

This clonotype has just a few counts. The J gene is TRBJ1-6, the V gene TRBV20-1; D may be TRBD1 (5 bases). Looked up from germline, CDR1 is DFQATT and CDR2 is SNEGSKA (reference sequence). This CDR3 region has 15 residues. The V gene lost 3 bases and the J gene lost 7 bases, with 16 bases spanning the gap. Here the CDR3 reads CSASLGRGRNSPLHF. CDR3 DNA: TGCAGTGCTAGTCTGGGGAGGGGTCGAAATTCACCCCTCCACTTT.

The V call is TRBV7-2, the J call TRBJ1-2, with TRBD1 matching 9 bases. In germline, CDR1 is SGHTA, CDR2 FQGNSA. V dropped 4 bases and J dropped 4; count of bases not matched to a gene: 7. This CDR3 is 15 amino acids long. In DNA form, the CDR3 reads TGTGCCAGCAGCTCGGTACAGGGGGCGAGCTATGGCTACACCTTC. This translates into CASSSVQGASYGYTF.

The chain carries TRBV7-2 and TRBJ2-7; D unresolved. The V and J ends lost 4 bases and 4 bases respectively, with 8 bases between them. Germline assignment: CDR1 SGHTA and CDR2 FQGNSA. The CDR3 totals 12 residues. The CDR3 sequence: CASSSIRYEQYF. CDR3 nucleotide sequence: TGTGCCAGCAGCTCAATCCGGTACGAGCAGTACTTC.

The chain recombines TRBV5-6 with TRBJ2-3, with a weak D call TRBD1 (6 bases). Deletions cut 4 bases from V and 4 bases from J, with 19 bases between. The CDR3 is made up of 16 amino acids. Germline V gene lookup returns CDR1 SGHDT and CDR2 YYEEEE. The CDR3 spells CASSPFQRGFADTQYF. In DNA, the CDR3 is TGTGCCAGCAGCCCTTTCCAGAGGGGGTTCGCAGATACGCAGTATTTT.

This clonotype was seen a handful of times. This chain links TRBV9 with TRBJ2-4; 12 bases are a match to TRBD1. Trimming took 3 bases from V and 6 from J; bases not matched to a gene: 7. Germline-derived CDR1 and CDR2 are SGDLS and YYNGEE. The CDR3 contains 16 residues. CDR3 residues: CASSARDRGLGNIQYF. CDR3 bases: TGTGCCAGCAGCGCCCGGGACAGGGGGCTCGGAAACATTCAGTACTTC.